There are many counts of the clone carrying this T cell receptor (beta chain). This sample stems from a study of T-cell reconstitution after alpha-beta-depleted transplantation in children. The CDR3 consists of 15 residues. V was cut by 1 base and J by 0 bases, with 6 bases left in between. Germline CDR1 LGHNA, CDR2 YNFKEQ. Unique molecular identifiers featured in how the TCRbeta library was prepared. TCRdb independently ran MiXCR on the PCR reads; one entry per CDR3 protein. The data contain 180,000 or so distinct CDR3 sequences, 6.3% of them singletons. Material: PBMCs, obtained before TCRalphabeta/CD19-depleted stem cell transplant. This sequence originates from a girl under three years old with combined immunodeficiency, due to receive a stem cell transplant. The V gene is TRBV4-2, the J gene TRBJ2-2; D not resolved. The CDR3 reads CASSQGVPNTGELFF. The CDR3 nucleotides read TGTGCCAGCAGCCAAGGGGTCCCGAACACCGGGGAGCTGTTTTTT.